The T cell receptor (beta chain) described here comes from a study of T cell responses to AZD1222 COVID-19 vaccine. Study findings and constraints: Donor demographics were predominantly white British with a female majority; clonal diversity may be underestimated. Only five or six AZD1222 recipients were seropositive at baseline. Nearly half of spike-specific TCRs reportedly target unmutated variant regions. Spike-specific TCR repertoires showed rising breadth and depth after two AZD1222 doses.

Method: immunoSEQ multiplex PCR; TCRdb's copy keeps in-frame clones and lacks some. The table includes 70,000 to 95,000 clones, over 75% detected once. Trimming removed 6 bases at V and 1 base at J, with 13 bases between. Germline lookup yields CDR1 MNHNY and CDR2 SVGAGI (reference sequence). This CDR3 comprises 14 residues. This clone is a singleton in its sample. The antigen remains unidentified. The source material was peripheral blood, sampled on day 0 of MenACWY control vaccination. The rearrangement uses TRBV6-6 and TRBJ2-7; maybe TRBD2 (5 bases). The TCR was taken from an adult in good health. As DNA, the CDR3 is TGTGCCAGCAGAGTAGCGTTGAAGTCCTACGAGCAGTACTTC. It specifies CASRVALKSYEQYF.